Listed here is a single T cell receptor beta chain. The data were taken from a study of blood T cell repertoires in COVID-19. The wider study: T cells, B-cell-depleted T cells, or PBMCs supplied cDNA or gDNA.

Method: immunoSEQ multiplex PCR; TCRdb's copy keeps in-frame clones and lacks some. The profile covers a few hundred thousand clones, with over 85% appearing a single time and around 1.9% taken by the ten largest. This CDR3 spans 15 amino acids. V gave up 5 bases and J gave up 6 bases; unmatched junction bases: 5. The germline CDR1 and CDR2 sequences are MDHEN and SYDVKM. The chain carries TRBV28 and TRBJ1-4; 11 nucleotides line up with TRBD1. Material: PBMCs or T cells enriched from blood (not recorded which). This clonotype was obtained from a woman in her sixties or seventies who had recovered from COVID-19. CDR3 residues: CASSPRTGGDEKLFF. In nucleotides, the CDR3 is TGTGCCAGCAGTCCGAGGACAGGGGGCGATGAAAAACTGTTTTTT.